This T cell receptor (beta chain) was identified during a study of T cells in women clearing cervical HPV infection. At the level of the study: Controls gave blood once infection was undetectable; cases at lesion identification.

All donors had a single incident cervical HPV16 infection, not prevalent. Assay: immunoSEQ multiplex PCR; the TCRdb copy retains only in-frame clones and omits some. This specimen shows some 30,000 clones; the ten leading clones hold more than 7%. A remark on this clone: The antigen is not known. The CDR3 end falls 3 residues outside the read, so it is completed with the germline J gene. The sample carries other DNA sequences with the same CDR3.

Germline loops: CDR1 SGHTA, CDR2 FQGNSA. The V gene lost 2 bases and the J gene lost 0 bases, with 7 bases spanning the gap. The CDR3 consists of 14 residues. Findings of the study overall: CIN3+ cases had significantly higher TCR richness than controls; evenness did not differ.

The source material was blood buffy coat. V is TRBV7-2 and J is TRBJ1-1; D is uncertain. The sequence was obtained from a woman aged 18 to 75 with a cervical HPV16 infection that either progressed to CIN3+ or cleared (not recorded which). CDR3 DNA, as far as it was read: TGTGCCAGCAGCTTATATCGGTTGAACACTGAA. Its protein product is CASSLYRLNTE. The entire CDR3 protein reads CASSLYRLNTEAFF.